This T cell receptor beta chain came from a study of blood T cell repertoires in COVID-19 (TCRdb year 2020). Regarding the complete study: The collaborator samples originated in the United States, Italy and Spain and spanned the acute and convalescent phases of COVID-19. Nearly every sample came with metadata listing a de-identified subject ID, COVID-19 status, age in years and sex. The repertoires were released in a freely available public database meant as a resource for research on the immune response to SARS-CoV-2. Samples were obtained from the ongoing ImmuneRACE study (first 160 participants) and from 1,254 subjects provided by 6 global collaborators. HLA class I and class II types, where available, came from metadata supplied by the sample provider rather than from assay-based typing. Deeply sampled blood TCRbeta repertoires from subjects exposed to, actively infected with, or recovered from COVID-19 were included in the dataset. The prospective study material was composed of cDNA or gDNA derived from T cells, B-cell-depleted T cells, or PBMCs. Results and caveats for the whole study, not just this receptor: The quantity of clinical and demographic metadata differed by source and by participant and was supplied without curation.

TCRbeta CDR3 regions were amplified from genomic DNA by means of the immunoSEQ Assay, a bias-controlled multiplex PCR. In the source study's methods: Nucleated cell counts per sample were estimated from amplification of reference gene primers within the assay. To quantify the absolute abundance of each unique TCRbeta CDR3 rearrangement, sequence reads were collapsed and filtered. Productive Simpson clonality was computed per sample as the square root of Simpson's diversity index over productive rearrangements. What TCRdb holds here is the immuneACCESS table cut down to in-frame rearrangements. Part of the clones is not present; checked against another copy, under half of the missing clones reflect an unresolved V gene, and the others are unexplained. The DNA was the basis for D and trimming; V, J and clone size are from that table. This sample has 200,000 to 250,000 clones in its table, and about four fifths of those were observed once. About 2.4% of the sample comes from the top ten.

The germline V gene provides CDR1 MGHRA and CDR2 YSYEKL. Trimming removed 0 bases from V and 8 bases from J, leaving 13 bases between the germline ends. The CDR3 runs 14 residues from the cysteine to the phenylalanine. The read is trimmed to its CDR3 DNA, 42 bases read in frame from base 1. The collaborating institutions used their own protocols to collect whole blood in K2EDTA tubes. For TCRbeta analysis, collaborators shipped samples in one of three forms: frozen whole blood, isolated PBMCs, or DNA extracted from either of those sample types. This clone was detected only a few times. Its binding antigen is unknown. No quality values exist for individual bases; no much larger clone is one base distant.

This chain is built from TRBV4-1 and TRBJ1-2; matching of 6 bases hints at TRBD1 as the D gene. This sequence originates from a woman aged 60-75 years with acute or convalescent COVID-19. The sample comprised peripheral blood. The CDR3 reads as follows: CASSQEQGSVGYTF. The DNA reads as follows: TGCGCCAGCAGCCAAGAACAGGGATCCGTCGGCTACACCTTC.